The 14 T cell receptor beta chains presented below share a single source sample, sequenced in a study of CD8 T cells in ankylosing spondylitis. TCRdb redid the calling of the 5' RACE reads with MiXCR, one entry per CDR3 protein. Of around 140,000 distinct CDR3 sequences in the sample, under 20% were seen once. Overall study results and limits: Eight highly homologous variants formed a TCR beta motif that appeared characteristic of ankylosing spondylitis blood.

Their specific antigens are unknown. Sequenced: blood, either unsorted or a sorted T cell fraction (not recorded which). All receptors derive from a male donor with ankylosing spondylitis.

This clonotype was detected a few times. The V call is TRBV29-1, the J call TRBJ1-1; D is undetermined. The CDR3 has 13 residues. With 4 bases removed from V and 0 bases from J, the gap between germline ends came to 9 bases. Germline values: CDR1 SQVTM, CDR2 ANQGSEA. In nucleotides, the CDR3 is TGCAGCGTTGTCTCGGGAGTGAACACTGAAGCTTTCTTT. Amino acids: CSVVSGVNTEAFF.

In its sample, this clonotype was seen many times. This rearrangement joins TRBV12-3 or TRBV12-4 to TRBJ2-5; TRBD1 matches 7 bases. This CDR3 is 13 amino acids long. V lost 5 bases and J lost 4; bases outside the gene matches: 4. DNA for the CDR3: TGTGCCAGCAGTCCAACAGGGGCAGAGACCCAGTACTTC. This sequence encodes CASSPTGAETQYF.

This clonotype came up many times. The rearrangement uses TRBV9 and TRBJ1-1; D might be TRBD1 (6 bases). The CDR3 covers 14 residues. Per germline, CDR1 SGDLS and CDR2 YYNGEE. The V end lost 0 bases, the J end lost 6 bases, and 12 bases lay between the germline ends. This CDR3 is CASSVDRAGAEAFF. The CDR3 DNA is TGTGCCAGCAGCGTAGATCGGGCAGGGGCTGAAGCTTTCTTT.

This clonotype turned up a few times. This chain uses TRBV15 with TRBJ2-1; 7 nucleotides match TRBD1. The CDR3 is made up of 16 amino acids. The germline gives CDR1 LNHNV, CDR2 YYDKDF (reference sequence). Losses at the gene ends were 5 bases for V and 2 bases for J; bases not matched to a gene: 9. CDR3 in DNA: TGTGCCACCAGCGTCAGGGGGAAAGTCGCCTACAATGAGCAGTTCTTC. This codes for CATSVRGKVAYNEQFF. Based on the CDR3 plus reference TRBV15 and TRBJ2-1, the full variable domain is DAMVIQNPRYQVTQFGKPVTLSCSQTLNHNVMYWYQQKSSQAPKLLFHYYDKDFNNEADTPDNFQSRRPNTSFCFLDIRSPGLGDTAMYLCATSVRGKVAYNEQFFGPGTRLTVL.

The CDR3 here is CSAPRADTQYF. The CDR3 DNA reads TGCAGTGCTCCTAGGGCAGATACGCAGTATTTT. V usage is TRBV20-1 and J usage is TRBJ2-3; D unclear. Germline loops: CDR1 DFQATT, CDR2 SNEGSKA (reference sequence). The CDR3 length is 11 residues. With 5 bases removed from V and 4 bases from J, the gap between germline ends came to 7 bases.

The chain employs TRBV2 and TRBJ1-2, with D unresolved. Trimming left V 7 bases short and J 0 bases short, with 6 bases between. CDR3 length equals 12 residues. Per the germline V gene, CDR1 is SNHLY and CDR2 is FYNNEI. This CDR3 is CASNPTNYGYTF. DNA for the CDR3: TGTGCCAGCAACCCTACTAACTATGGCTACACCTTC.

This clonotype was observed a handful of times. The chain carries TRBV7-9 and TRBJ1-3; D call uncertain. V was shortened by 5 bases and J by 8 bases, with 13 bases between the two germline ends. Germline assignment: CDR1 SEHNR and CDR2 FQNEAQ (reference sequence). This CDR3 region has 13 residues. CDR3 coding DNA: TGTGCCAGCAGCCCAACTGGTCGATACACCATATATTTT. Translation gives CASSPTGRYTIYF.

Of note for this clonotype: At one boundary the junction diverges from the germline segment, which might be a read error. This chain uses TRBV28 with TRBJ2-1; 10 nucleotides match TRBD2. This CDR3 is built from 14 residues. CDR1 is MDHEN and CDR2 is SYDVKM in the germline V gene. The DNA of the CDR3 is TGTGCCAGCAGTAGCGGGAGGGCCAACAATGAGGAGTTCTTC. Its protein is CASSSGRANNEEFF.

V and J are TRBV6-1 and TRBJ2-3; D call uncertain. CDR1 and CDR2 (germline): MNHNS, SASEGT. The CDR3 runs 14 residues. Trimming removed 7 bases at V and 0 bases at J, with 11 bases between. The CDR3 protein is CASTPSDSTDTQYF. DNA of the CDR3: TGTGCCAGCACCCCCTCTGACAGCACAGATACGCAGTATTTT.

Here the CDR3 reads CSARDSLSSYEQYF. CDR3 DNA: TGCAGTGCTAGAGACAGCCTGAGCTCCTACGAGCAGTACTTC. The chain couples TRBV20-1 to TRBJ2-7, with D uncertain. The V end was cut by 0 bases, the J end by 0 bases, with 9 bases between. This CDR3 spans 14 amino acids. Looked up from germline, CDR1 is DFQATT and CDR2 is SNEGSKA (reference sequence).

The chain uses TRBV4-1 and TRBJ2-1; D perhaps matches TRBD1 (5 bases). The V gene's germline CDR1 is MGHRA and CDR2 YSYEKL. V was clipped by 3 bases and J by 7 bases, with 10 bases between them. The CDR3 length is 13 residues. The CDR3 sequence: CASSQPGWNEQFF. In DNA form, the CDR3 reads TGCGCCAGCAGCCAGCCAGGGTGGAATGAGCAGTTCTTC.

Ten or more counts support this clonotype. This CDR3 reads CSVEVKDREGRYEQYF. DNA for the CDR3: TGCAGCGTTGAAGTTAAGGACAGGGAAGGGCGTTACGAGCAGTACTTC. J is TRBJ2-7 and V is TRBV29-1, with 8 bases identical to TRBD1. The CDR3 is made up of 16 amino acids. Looked up from germline, CDR1 is SQVTM and CDR2 is ANQGSEA. J lost 4 bases, V lost 1 base, and 12 bases had no gene match.

This sequence joins TRBV7-9 and TRBJ1-5; 8 bases map to TRBD1. CDR1 SEHNR and CDR2 FQNEAQ come from the germline V gene (reference sequence). V lost 5 bases to trimming and J lost 6 bases; unmatched junction nucleotides: 6. This CDR3 spans 14 amino acids. DNA for the CDR3: TGTGCCAGCAGCCCCCGGGACAGGAGTCAGCCCCAGCATTTT. This sequence encodes CASSPRDRSQPQHF.

This clonotype was counted only a few times. This chain joins TRBV9 and TRBJ2-1; 10 bases line up with TRBD2. Germline values: CDR1 SGDLS, CDR2 YYNGEE. This CDR3 has 16 residues. The V and J ends lost 2 bases and 8 bases, in that order; junction bases with no gene match: 10. The CDR3 loop reads CASSVGASGSHDEQFF. The CDR3 bases are TGTGCCAGCAGCGTTGGGGCTAGCGGGAGCCACGATGAGCAGTTCTTC.